This entry lists 27 T cell receptor beta chains sequenced from one sample in a study of cytomegalovirus exposure and HLA in healthy donors. Method: immunoSEQ multiplex PCR; TCRdb's copy keeps in-frame clones and lacks some. Among roughly 130,000 clones listed, nearly 90% were seen once. Input material: PBMCs. These receptors came from a young man in good health and CMV-seronegative.

The genes are TRBV2 and TRBJ2-2; TRBD2 aligns across 11 bases. J gave up 4 bases and V 11 bases, and 3 bases lay outside the gene matches. The germline gives CDR1 SNHLY, CDR2 FYNNEI. This CDR3 comprises 13 residues. Written as DNA, the CDR3 is TGTGCCGCAGGACTAGCGGGCACCGGGGAGCTGTTTTTT. Its protein product is CAAGLAGTGELFF.

J is TRBJ1-1 and V is TRBV5-1; a weak D match, TRBD1 (5 bases). The V gene's germline CDR1 is SGHRS and CDR2 YFSETQ. The CDR3 runs to 15 residues. V was pared by 0 bases and J by 1 base, with 10 bases between. CDR3 nucleotides: TGCGCCAGCAGCTTGGCTGGGACTGCGAACACTGAAGCTTTCTTT. This encodes CASSLAGTANTEAFF.

The V gene is TRBV5-1, the J gene TRBJ2-7, with D maybe TRBD1 (5 bases). The V end was cut by 4 bases, the J end by 6 bases, with 17 bases between. The germline gives CDR1 SGHRS, CDR2 YFSETQ. The CDR3 contains 14 residues. CDR3 loop: CASSPDSAGFEQYF. The CDR3 bases are TGCGCCAGCAGCCCCGACAGCGCCGGCTTCGAGCAGTACTTC.

The chain recombines TRBV15 with TRBJ2-7; TRBD1 matches 10 bases. The CDR3 runs 14 residues. CDR1 is LNHNV and CDR2 is YYDKDF in the germline V gene (reference sequence). V lost 2 bases and J lost 3; bases outside the gene matches: 1. CDR3 nucleotide sequence: TGTGCCACCAGCAGAAGGGACAGGGGCTACGAGCAGTACTTC. Translating gives CATSRRDRGYEQYF.

This clone was seen once. The rearrangement uses TRBV7-9 and TRBJ2-3; D is unresolved. Germline CDR1 reads SEHNR; CDR2 reads FQNEAQ (reference sequence). CDR3 length: 13 residues. Trimming cost V 4 bases and J 1 base, with 6 bases left between them. The CDR3 reads CASSSPGTDTQYF. DNA for the CDR3: TGTGCCAGCAGCTCCCCTGGCACAGATACGCAGTATTTT.

This chain links TRBV7-6 with TRBJ1-5; no clear D. CDR3 length: 14 residues. V was shortened by 6 bases and J by 7 bases, with 16 bases between the two germline ends. In germline, CDR1 is SGHVS, CDR2 FNYEAQ. The CDR3 sequence: CASSRAMEGQPQHF. In DNA form, the CDR3 reads TGTGCCAGCAGTCGAGCTATGGAGGGACAGCCCCAGCATTTT.

The rearrangement links TRBV15 to TRBJ1-2; possibly TRBD1 for D (5 bases). The CDR3 totals 15 residues. V was clipped by 3 bases and J by 8 bases, with 19 bases between them. Germline V gene lookup returns CDR1 LNHNV and CDR2 YYDKDF (reference sequence). In DNA, the CDR3 is TGTGCCACCAGCAGTGCGGCGGGACTCCTGGAGGGCTACACCTTC. This gives the protein CATSSAAGLLEGYTF.

The gene calls are TRBV6-5 and TRBJ1-1, with 10 bases aligning to TRBD1. V lost 2 bases and J lost 4; bases outside the gene matches: 4. The CDR3 runs 15 residues. The germline gives CDR1 MNHEY, CDR2 SVGAGI. The DNA for the CDR3 is TGTGCCAGCAGTTACCCGGGACAGGGGAGCACTGAAGCTTTCTTT. Its translation: CASSYPGQGSTEAFF.

This clone was found once. This chain joins TRBV5-4 and TRBJ1-1, with D perhaps TRBD1 (6 bases). The length of the CDR3 is 15 residues. Trimming cost V 4 bases and J 6 bases, with 19 bases left between them. From germline, CDR1 is SGHNT and CDR2 YYREEE (reference sequence). The CDR3, as DNA: TGTGCCAGCAGCCCGGAGGTGGGGGGGCCCCCTGAAGCTTTCTTT. Amino acid sequence: CASSPEVGGPPEAFF.

This rearrangement joins TRBV6-4 to TRBJ2-7; 9 bases are shared with TRBD1. The CDR3 length is 15 residues. Germline-derived CDR1 and CDR2 are MRHNA and SNTAGT. V shed 6 bases and J 5 bases; nucleotides not matched to a gene: 11. This CDR3 reads CASSARGTGIHEQYF. The DNA of the CDR3 is TGTGCCAGCAGCGCACGAGGGACAGGGATCCACGAGCAGTACTTC.

The count of this clone is one. V and J are TRBV19 and TRBJ1-5, with TRBD1 identical over 10 bases. Germline values: CDR1 LNHDA, CDR2 SQIVND (reference sequence). The CDR3 spans 15 residues. V lost 3 bases, J lost 6 bases, and 5 bases stayed unmatched. CDR3 coding DNA: TGTGCCAGTAGTATCGGGACAGGGGCGGGTCAGCCCCAGCATTTT. This gives the protein CASSIGTGAGQPQHF.

The chain couples TRBV19 to TRBJ2-2, with 7 bases fitting TRBD1. Losses at the gene ends were 11 bases for V and 6 bases for J; bases not matched to a gene: 6. CDR3 size: 12 residues. CDR1 LNHDA and CDR2 SQIVND come from the germline V gene (reference sequence). The chain's CDR3 is CAGTGDAGELFF. CDR3 nucleotide sequence: TGTGCCGGAACAGGGGACGCCGGGGAGCTGTTTTTT. Full variable domain (rest looked up from reference TRBV19 and TRBJ2-2): DGGITQSPKYLFRKEGQNVTLSCEQNLNHDAMYWYRQDPGQGLRLIYYSQIVNDFQKGDIAEGYSVSREKKESFPLTVTSAQKNPTAFYLCAGTGDAGELFFGEGSRLTVL.

The V and J genes are TRBV5-4 and TRBJ2-7; the match to TRBD1 covers 7 bases. The V and J ends lost 2 bases and 9 bases, in that order; junction bases with no gene match: 8. This CDR3 spans 13 amino acids. Per germline, CDR1 SGHNT and CDR2 YYREEE (reference sequence). For the CDR3, the DNA is TGTGCCAGCAGCTTTGGAGACAGGGTTATGCAGTACTTC. Translated: CASSFGDRVMQYF.

This clone has just a few counts. The rearrangement joins TRBV7-9 to TRBJ2-2; possible D gene TRBD1, 5 bases. This CDR3 has 16 amino acids. CDR1 is SEHNR, CDR2 FQNEAQ, per germline (reference sequence). V dropped 1 base and J dropped 2 bases, with 11 bases sitting between them. The CDR3 DNA is TGTGCCAGCAGCTTAGTTGCAGGGCTCAACACCGGGGAGCTGTTTTTT. Protein: CASSLVAGLNTGELFF. Variable domain in full (rest from reference TRBV7-9 and TRBJ2-2): DTGVSQNPRHKITKRGQNVTFRCDPISEHNRLYWYRQTLGQGPEFLTYFQNEAQLEKSRLLSDRFSAERPKGSFSTLEIQRTEQGDSAMYLCASSLVAGLNTGELFFGEGSRLTVL.

The chain employs TRBV6-5 and TRBJ2-7; D may be TRBD2 (6 bases). This CDR3 is 14 amino acids long. CDR1 is MNHEY, CDR2 SVGAGI, per germline. The V and J ends lost 4 bases and 0 bases respectively, with 10 bases between them. The CDR3 DNA is TGTGCCAGCAGTTGGAGGGGTCGCTCCTACGAGCAGTACTTC. Translated: CASSWRGRSYEQYF.

The chain combines TRBV9 with TRBJ2-1, with D tentatively TRBD1 (5 bases). There are 15 residues in the CDR3. Germline CDR1 SGDLS, CDR2 YYNGEE. V was cut by 4 bases and J by 2 bases, with 13 bases left in between. CDR3 bases: TGTGCCAGCAGCCCCCGACAGATTACCTACAATGAGCAGTTCTTC. Protein: CASSPRQITYNEQFF.

The chain has TRBV29-1 and TRBJ1-5; TRBD1 aligns across 8 bases. V lost 5 bases to trimming and J lost 1 base; unmatched junction nucleotides: 1. In germline, CDR1 is SQVTM, CDR2 ANQGSEA. The length of the CDR3 is 13 residues. CDR3 sequence (DNA): TGCAGCGTTCGGACAGGGAGCAATCAGCCCCAGCATTTT. It specifies CSVRTGSNQPQHF.

This chain connects TRBV7-9 to TRBJ2-1; 9 bases fit TRBD2. The CDR3 extends over 16 amino acids. The V gene's germline CDR1 is SEHNR and CDR2 FQNEAQ (reference sequence). With 4 bases clipped from V and 5 bases from J, the junction kept 9 bases outside the gene matches. In DNA form, the CDR3 reads TGTGCCAGCAGCTCCTCCTCCGCGGGGGGGCACAATGAGCAGTTCTTC. This codes for CASSSSSAGGHNEQFF.

J is TRBJ1-1 and V is TRBV10-3; tentatively, D is TRBD1 (6 bases). This CDR3 has 15 amino acids. In germline, CDR1 is ENHRY, CDR2 SYGVKD. Trimming cost V 7 bases and J 3 bases, with 18 bases left between them. The CDR3: CAIKRVLGADTEAFF. The CDR3 DNA sequence: TGTGCCATCAAAAGGGTTTTGGGGGCGGACACTGAAGCTTTCTTT.

The rearrangement joins TRBV9 to TRBJ1-2; possible D gene TRBD1, 6 bases. This CDR3 comprises 12 residues. V lost 7 bases, J lost 2 bases, and 9 bases lay in between. CDR1 is SGDLS, CDR2 YYNGEE, per germline. DNA for the CDR3: TGTGCCAGCTCAGGGGTGAACTATGGCTACACCTTC. Amino acids: CASSGVNYGYTF. The variable domain in full, completed from reference TRBV9 and TRBJ1-2, reads DSGVTQTPKHLITATGQRVTLRCSPRSGDLSVYWYQQSLDQGLQFLIQYYNGEERAKGNILERFSAQQFPDLHSELNLSSLELGDSALYFCASSGVNYGYTFGSGTRLTVV.

The chain joins TRBV6-1 to TRBJ1-1; D is unresolved. From germline, CDR1 is MNHNS and CDR2 SASEGT. This CDR3 has 13 residues. The V end lost 4 bases, the J end lost 0 bases, and 6 bases lay between the germline ends. CDR3 sequence: CASSGYMNTEAFF. The CDR3 coding sequence is TGTGCCAGCAGTGGTTATATGAACACTGAAGCTTTCTTT.

This chain connects TRBV12-5 to TRBJ1-2; the match to TRBD1 covers 8 bases. Germline V gene data show CDR1 as LGHNT and CDR2 as FRNRAP. The CDR3 contains 13 residues. With 5 bases clipped from V and 6 bases from J, the junction kept 5 bases outside the gene matches. The CDR3 loop reads CASGEDRVDGYTF. The CDR3 DNA reads as TGTGCTAGTGGTGAGGACAGGGTCGATGGCTACACCTTC.

The chain combines TRBV7-3 with TRBJ2-2, with D unclear. The germline V and J ends were trimmed by 4 bases and 7 bases, with 13 bases remaining between them. CDR1 and CDR2 (germline): SGHTA, FQGTGA. This CDR3 has 14 residues. In nucleotides, the CDR3 is TGTGCCAGCAGCTCCATCGGGTCGGGCGGGGAGCTGTTTTTT. It yields the protein CASSSIGSGGELFF. The variable domain in full, completed from reference TRBV7-3 and TRBJ2-2, reads GAGVSQTPSNKVTEKGKYVELRCDPISGHTALYWYRQSLGQGPEFLIYFQGTGAADDSGLPNDRFFAVRPEGSVSTLKIQRTERGDSAVYLCASSSIGSGGELFFGEGSRLTVL.

This clone has more than one count but fewer than ten. The chain links TRBV4-1 to TRBJ1-2; 8 bases are shared with TRBD1. CDR1 and CDR2 from the germline V gene are MGHRA and YSYEKL. With V trimmed by 0 bases and J by 8 bases, 11 bases remained unmatched. CDR3 size: 16 residues. The CDR3 sequence: CASSQDLRAGGDGYTF. The DNA for the CDR3 is TGCGCCAGCAGCCAAGATCTAAGGGCAGGGGGCGACGGCTACACCTTC.

V and J are TRBV7-9 and TRBJ2-5; D is unclear. This CDR3 region has 11 residues. Germline V gene sequence: CDR1 SEHNR, CDR2 FQNEAQ (reference sequence). Trimming took 5 bases from V and 5 from J, leaving 6 bases between them. The CDR3: CASSHGETQYF. Here the CDR3 DNA reads TGTGCCAGCAGCCACGGGGAGACCCAGTACTTC. Full variable domain (missing parts from reference TRBV7-9 and TRBJ2-5): DTGVSQNPRHKITKRGQNVTFRCDPISEHNRLYWYRQTLGQGPEFLTYFQNEAQLEKSRLLSDRFSAERPKGSFSTLEIQRTEQGDSAMYLCASSHGETQYFGPGTRLLVL.

V is TRBV4-2 and J is TRBJ2-2; no definite D call. Looked up from germline, CDR1 is LGHNA and CDR2 is YNFKEQ. The CDR3 has 12 residues. Trimming pared 5 bases from V and 6 bases from J, leaving 7 bases between. CDR3 residues: CASSSGSGELFF. CDR3 nucleotides: TGTGCCAGCAGCTCAGGTTCCGGGGAGCTGTTTTTT.

CDR3 sequence reads: CASSVVGGRGYTF. DNA for the CDR3: TGTGCCAGCAGCGTAGTGGGGGGGCGCGGCTACACCTTC. This chain connects TRBV9 to TRBJ1-2, with D possibly being TRBD1 (6 bases). The CDR3 runs to 13 residues. Trimming left V 0 bases short and J 8 bases short, with 11 bases between. Germline CDR1 is SGDLS and CDR2 is YYNGEE. The full variable domain, with the rest looked up from reference TRBV9 and TRBJ1-2, is DSGVTQTPKHLITATGQRVTLRCSPRSGDLSVYWYQQSLDQGLQFLIQYYNGEERAKGNILERFSAQQFPDLHSELNLSSLELGDSALYFCASSVVGGRGYTFGSGTRLTVV.